The TCR beta chain described here comes from a study of early T cells in non-severe SARS-CoV-2 infection. In the study overall: Sequencing input comprised bulk RNA from unsorted whole blood; chain pairing was not available.

Tagging with unique molecular identifiers was applied to individual cDNA molecules. In TCRdb, the 5' RACE reads were re-called with MiXCR into one record per CDR3 protein. Altogether about 60,000 distinct CDR3 sequences are present, around 13% being singletons, with the ten largest covering 4.8%. Study outcomes and limitations: The study's VDJdb matching favored anti-spike CD8 responses and missed private and CD4 specificities.

The sample holds many counts of this clonotype. No antigen is known for it. The germline V and J ends were trimmed by 5 bases and 2 bases, with 12 bases remaining between them. CDR1 and CDR2 (germline): SGHVS, FNYEAQ. This CDR3 is built from 14 residues. The clonotype originates from an adult who was a healthcare worker with PCR-confirmed SARS-CoV-2 infection or an uninfected control (not recorded which). This chain connects TRBV7-6 to TRBJ2-5, with D perhaps TRBD2 (6 bases). The sequenced sample consisted of whole blood. This CDR3 is CASSPRGRQETQYF. The CDR3 bases are TGTGCCAGCAGCCCCCGGGGGAGGCAAGAGACCCAGTACTTC.